This TCR beta chain was captured in a study of STAT5B mutations in CD4+ large granular lymphocyte leukemia. The CDR3 is 15 amino acids. CDR1 is SQVTM, CDR2 ANQGSEA, per germline. V lost 3 bases, J lost 5 bases, and 5 bases stayed unmatched. Comment on this clone: Its target is not known.

Generated by immunoSEQ multiplex PCR, the TCRdb table keeps only in-frame clones and is missing some. The data hold some 33,000 clones, with around 76% observed a single time. General study points: TRBV06-family usage was enriched in top patient clones (8/27) versus controls (2/35).

Material for sequencing was CD4+ T cells from blood buffy coats. This TCR came from a human donor in good health. This chain connects TRBV29-1 to TRBJ2-5, with TRBD2 matching 14 bases. CDR3 coding DNA: TGCAGCGTTGACGGCGGGACTAGCGGGAGTGAGACCCAGTACTTC. This codes for CSVDGGTSGSETQYF.